This entry lists 22 T cell receptor beta chains sequenced from one sample in a study of CD8 T cells in ankylosing spondylitis. Regarding the study as a whole: What appeared characteristic of ankylosing spondylitis blood was a TCR beta motif of about eight highly homologous variants.

Their specific antigens are unknown. From the 5' RACE reads, TCRdb called clonotypes with MiXCR, one entry per CDR3 protein. Seen here are hundreds of thousands of distinct CDR3 sequences, about 11% observed once, and the top ten hold 0.51%. The material sequenced was blood, either unsorted or a sorted T cell fraction (not recorded which). These receptors came from a male donor with ankylosing spondylitis.

This chain joins TRBV7-2 and TRBJ1-2; possibly TRBD1 for D (6 bases). V lost 1 base and J 4 bases, leaving 13 bases between the germline ends. Germline CDR1 SGHTA, CDR2 FQGNSA. The CDR3 sequence is 15 residues long. The CDR3 sequence is CASSLGTEAGYGYTF. As DNA, the CDR3 is TGTGCCAGCAGCTTAGGGACAGAGGCCGGCTATGGCTACACCTTC. The entire variable domain, with the rest obtained from reference TRBV7-2 and TRBJ1-2, is as follows: GAGVSQSPSNKVTEKGKDVELRCDPISGHTALYWYRQSLGQGLEFLIYFQGNSAPDKSGLPSDRFSAERTGGSVSTLTIQRTQQEDSAVYLCASSLGTEAGYGYTFGSGTRLTVV.

The chain joins TRBV19 to TRBJ2-1; 8 bases fit TRBD1. Germline CDR1 LNHDA, CDR2 SQIVND (reference sequence). This CDR3 is 16 amino acids long. Trimming cost V 5 bases and J 8 bases; bases outside gene matches: 14. CDR3 protein: CASSSTGSGRGHEQFF. The CDR3 DNA is TGTGCCAGTAGTTCCACGGGGTCGGGCAGGGGGCATGAGCAGTTCTTC.

J is TRBJ1-4 and V is TRBV5-1; weak D call: TRBD1 (6 bases). V was trimmed by 2 bases and J by 7 bases, leaving 15 bases between them. The CDR3 has 15 amino acids. CDR1 is SGHRS and CDR2 is YFSETQ in the germline V gene. CDR3 protein: CASSLGRGAGEKLFF. In DNA, the CDR3 is TGCGCCAGCAGCTTAGGCCGGGGGGCTGGTGAAAAACTGTTTTTT. The full variable domain, its missing parts supplied by reference TRBV5-1 and TRBJ1-4, is KAGVTQTPRYLIKTRGQQVTLSCSPISGHRSVSWYQQTPGQGLQFLFEYFSETQRNKGNFPGRFSGRQFSNSRSEMNVSTLELGDSALYLCASSLGRGAGEKLFFGSGTQLSVL.

This clonotype was counted a few times. The gene calls are TRBV7-2 and TRBJ2-5; 7 positions agree with TRBD2. Germline assignment: CDR1 SGHTA and CDR2 FQGNSA. The CDR3 consists of 14 residues. Trimming at V came to 5 bases and at J to 5 bases, leaving 8 bases not matched to a gene. The DNA of the CDR3 is TGTGCCAGCAGCACCTCCAACGGGGGGGAGACCCAGTACTTC. Translation gives CASSTSNGGETQYF.

The table lists this clonotype with many counts. J is TRBJ2-3 and V is TRBV20-1; D remains unclear. The V end was cut by 5 bases, the J end by 0 bases, with 3 bases between. Germline V gene lookup returns CDR1 DFQATT and CDR2 SNEGSKA (reference sequence). The CDR3 length is 11 residues. The CDR3 spells CSAASTDTQYF. The CDR3 DNA follows: TGCAGTGCTGCTAGCACAGATACGCAGTATTTT.

The V gene is TRBV18, the J gene TRBJ2-2; D gene ambiguous. V lost 2 bases to trimming and J lost 1 base, with 2 bases between them. Germline CDR1 KGHSH, CDR2 LQKENI. The CDR3 has 13 amino acids. CDR3 region: CASSPENTGELFF. The CDR3 coding sequence is TGTGCCAGCTCACCAGAGAACACCGGGGAGCTGTTTTTT.

The chain carries TRBV20-1 and TRBJ2-7; D is ambiguous. Germline CDR1 is DFQATT and CDR2 is SNEGSKA (reference sequence). The CDR3 contains 14 residues. Trimming removed 0 bases at V and 2 bases at J, with 11 bases between. Here the CDR3 DNA reads TGCAGTGCTAGAGATCGGCAGGCCCCCTACGAGCAGTACTTC. Protein sequence: CSARDRQAPYEQYF.

Ten or more counts support this clonotype. The CDR3 region is CASSLKAGTEAFF. In DNA form, the CDR3 reads TGTGCCAGCAGTTTAAAGGCGGGGACTGAAGCTTTCTTT. This chain uses TRBV12-3 or TRBV12-4 with TRBJ1-1; D not resolved. This CDR3 contains 13 residues. Between the trimmed V and J ends, which lost 2 bases and 5 bases, there was a span of 9 bases.

The table lists this clonotype with a count of one. The V and J genes are TRBV5-5 and TRBJ1-4; D is unresolved. Per the germline V gene, CDR1 is SGHKS and CDR2 is YYEKEE (reference sequence). The ends were cut back, 4 bases at V and 8 bases at J, with 15 bases in the middle. This CDR3 comprises 14 residues. The CDR3 region has the DNA TGTGCCAGCAGCCTTCGGGCCCTTGGGGAAAAACTGTTTTTT. This codes for CASSLRALGEKLFF.

This sequence joins TRBV11-2 and TRBJ2-2; possible D gene TRBD2, 5 bases. V shed 3 bases and J shed 1 base, with 12 bases lying between them. This CDR3 has 16 amino acids. CDR1 and CDR2 (germline): SGHAT, FQNNGV. The CDR3 region is CASSLFGGLNTGELFF. For the CDR3, the DNA is TGTGCCAGCAGCTTGTTTGGCGGGTTGAACACCGGGGAGCTGTTTTTT. Supplemented by reference TRBV11-2 and TRBJ2-2, the full variable domain reads EAGVAQSPRYKIIEKRQSVAFWCNPISGHATLYWYQQILGQGPKLLIQFQNNGVVDDSQLPKDRFSAERLKGVDSTLKIQPAKLEDSAVYLCASSLFGGLNTGELFFGEGSRLTVL.

In its sample, this clonotype was seen a few times. J is TRBJ2-7 and V is TRBV5-1; D possibly matches TRBD1 or TRBD2 (5 bases each). This CDR3 has 14 residues. Trimming cost V 0 bases and J 6 bases, with 13 bases left between them. CDR1 is SGHRS and CDR2 is YFSETQ in the germline V gene. CDR3 in amino acids: CASSLAGTYPEQYF. CDR3 coding DNA: TGCGCCAGCAGCTTGGCAGGGACGTACCCCGAGCAGTACTTC.

The chain couples TRBV7-2 to TRBJ1-4, with 8 bases aligning to TRBD1. The junction had 7 bases not matched to a gene; V was cut back by 3 bases and J by 7 bases. CDR1 is SGHTA, CDR2 FQGNSA, per germline. The CDR3 has 15 amino acids. CDR3 sequence reads: CASSFDRGRGEKLFF. Written as DNA, the CDR3 is TGTGCCAGCAGCTTCGACAGGGGACGGGGTGAAAAACTGTTTTTT.

This clonotype was seen ten or more times. This chain connects TRBV6-5 to TRBJ1-1; D may be TRBD1 (5 bases). There are 14 residues in the CDR3. CDR1 is MNHEY and CDR2 is SVGAGI in the germline V gene. Trimming took off 3 bases at V and 1 base at J, with 9 bases between the two ends. The CDR3 DNA is TGTGCCAGCAGTTATCGGGGCGAGAACACTGAAGCTTTCTTT. Encoded protein: CASSYRGENTEAFF.

This clonotype was counted only a few times. This chain uses TRBV2 with TRBJ2-2, with TRBD2 as a possible D gene (5 bases). The V and J ends lost 10 bases and 1 base respectively, with 10 bases between them. CDR3 length equals 13 residues. The germline V gene encodes CDR1 SNHLY and CDR2 FYNNEI. The DNA of the CDR3 is TGTGCCACAGCCCGGGGGAACACCGGGGAGCTGTTTTTT. The encoded protein is CATARGNTGELFF.

This chain joins TRBV7-2 and TRBJ1-6; a weak D match, TRBD1 (5 bases). The V gene lost 0 bases and the J gene lost 11 bases, with 17 bases spanning the gap. The CDR3 spans 16 residues. Looked up from germline, CDR1 is SGHTA and CDR2 is FQGNSA. The CDR3 nucleotides are TGTGCCAGCAGCTTAGCGGCATCCCGACAGACGACACCCCTCCACTTT. Translated: CASSLAASRQTTPLHF.

The CDR3 loop is CSAYSDRGLRDTQYF. CDR3 bases: TGCAGTGCCTACTCGGACAGGGGGCTGAGAGATACGCAGTATTTT. V usage is TRBV20-1 and J usage is TRBJ2-3, with TRBD1 identical over 11 bases. This CDR3 contains 15 residues. V trimming: 6 bases; J trimming: 5 bases; junction bases outside the gene matches: 10. Germline assignment: CDR1 DFQATT and CDR2 SNEGSKA (reference sequence).

This clonotype has more than one count but fewer than ten. The chain combines TRBV7-9 with TRBJ2-7, with D perhaps assigned TRBD1 or TRBD2 (5 bases each). Trimming removed 3 bases from V and 0 bases from J, with 18 bases in between. Germline V gene sequence: CDR1 SEHNR, CDR2 FQNEAQ (reference sequence). This CDR3 is 17 amino acids long. The CDR3, as DNA: TGTGCCAGCAGCTTTTCACCCGGGACGGGGAGCTCCTACGAGCAGTACTTC. Translated: CASSFSPGTGSSYEQYF.

This clonotype was seen at least ten times. The chain couples TRBV7-9 to TRBJ1-5; no definite D call. Trimming took off 1 base at V and 7 bases at J, with 8 bases between the two ends. The CDR3 is 13 amino acids. Germline CDR1 is SEHNR and CDR2 is FQNEAQ (reference sequence). CDR3 region: CASSLGVPQPQHF. Here the CDR3 DNA reads TGTGCCAGCAGCTTAGGGGTGCCCCAGCCCCAGCATTTT.

This clonotype was counted a few times. The chain employs TRBV7-2 and TRBJ1-4; D perhaps matches TRBD1 (6 bases). The V end lost 5 bases, the J end lost 5 bases, and 15 bases lay between the germline ends. The CDR3 is made up of 15 amino acids. Germline CDR1 is SGHTA and CDR2 is FQGNSA. The CDR3 here is CASSPTGWGNEKLFF. CDR3 in DNA: TGTGCCAGCAGCCCGACAGGCTGGGGGAATGAAAAACTGTTTTTT.

The chain is built from TRBV7-2 and TRBJ2-3; perhaps D is TRBD1 or TRBD2 (7 bases each). Germline CDR1 is SGHTA and CDR2 is FQGNSA. This CDR3 has 13 amino acids. V was pared by 7 bases and J by 6 bases, with 14 bases between. CDR3 amino acids: CASNYRGGDTQYF. In nucleotides, the CDR3 is TGTGCCAGCAACTACAGGGGAGGGGATACGCAGTATTTT. Supplemented by reference TRBV7-2 and TRBJ2-3, the full variable domain reads GAGVSQSPSNKVTEKGKDVELRCDPISGHTALYWYRQSLGQGLEFLIYFQGNSAPDKSGLPSDRFSAERTGGSVSTLTIQRTQQEDSAVYLCASNYRGGDTQYFGPGTRLTVL.

This clonotype was found a few times. The DNA for the CDR3 is TGTGCCAGCAGCTTTGGTGGGGGCCATCAGCCCCAGCATTTT. Protein product: CASSFGGGHQPQHF. The chain recombines TRBV7-2 with TRBJ1-5, with D possibly being TRBD1 (6 bases). Trimming took off 3 bases at V and 5 bases at J, with 11 bases between the two ends. The length of the CDR3 is 14 residues. From germline, CDR1 is SGHTA and CDR2 FQGNSA.

The rearrangement links TRBV5-6 to TRBJ2-5, with D unresolved. The CDR3 has 15 amino acids. Per germline, CDR1 SGHDT and CDR2 YYEEEE. Trimming removed 4 bases at V and 0 bases at J, with 13 bases between. CDR3 nucleotide sequence: TGTGCCAGCAGCCCCGGGCTACCGTACCAAGAGACCCAGTACTTC. Its protein is CASSPGLPYQETQYF.